Below are 32 T cell receptor beta chains sequenced from a single sample in a study of beta chain features in type 1 diabetes. Expressed TCRB transcripts were sequenced, since all the RNA that had been isolated was reverse transcribed. Clones were read by immunoSEQ multiplex PCR, and TCRdb kept only the in-frame ones, dropping some. Of more than 250,000 clones in the sample, less than 30% were seen once. Broader study findings: All four CD4+ subsets from Type 1 diabetes patients carried moderately but significantly shorter TCRB CDR3s.

What these receptors recognize is not known. Sequencing was performed on naive CD4+ T cells from blood. These receptor sequences come from a woman in her 30s with type 1 diabetes.

DNA of the CDR3: TGTGCCAGCAGCGTAGTAGGCTGGGGGGTCGACACGGATACGCAGTATTTT. It is translated as CASSVVGWGVDTDTQYF. The V gene is TRBV9, the J gene TRBJ2-3, with D maybe TRBD2 (6 bases). Germline values: CDR1 SGDLS, CDR2 YYNGEE. V shed 0 bases and J shed 6 bases, with 20 bases lying between them. The CDR3 sequence is 17 residues long.

This rearrangement joins TRBV9 to TRBJ2-5; D perhaps matches TRBD2 (6 bases). This CDR3 has 14 residues. CDR1 is SGDLS and CDR2 is YYNGEE in the germline V gene. The ends were cut back, 2 bases at V and 2 bases at J, with 10 bases in the middle. In DNA form, the CDR3 reads TGTGCCAGCAGCGTCCTAGCGCATCAAGAGACCCAGTACTTC. This encodes CASSVLAHQETQYF. The full variable domain, its missing parts supplied by reference TRBV9 and TRBJ2-5, is DSGVTQTPKHLITATGQRVTLRCSPRSGDLSVYWYQQSLDQGLQFLIQYYNGEERAKGNILERFSAQQFPDLHSELNLSSLELGDSALYFCASSVLAHQETQYFGPGTRLLVL.

The V call is TRBV25-1, the J call TRBJ2-5; a possible D gene is TRBD1 (5 bases). Per germline, CDR1 MGHDK and CDR2 SYGVNS. The germline V and J ends were trimmed by 1 base and 5 bases, with 11 bases remaining between them. The CDR3 sequence is 14 residues long. The CDR3, as DNA: TGTGCCAGCAGTGAATTTAGGGGATGGGAGACCCAGTACTTC. This translates into CASSEFRGWETQYF.

The V and J genes are TRBV19 and TRBJ2-5; 7 nucleotides align to TRBD1. From germline, CDR1 is LNHDA and CDR2 SQIVND (reference sequence). V was clipped by 7 bases and J by 5 bases; unmatched bases: 10. The CDR3 length is 14 residues. The CDR3 region is CASNKGAIGETQYF. The CDR3, as DNA: TGTGCCAGTAACAAGGGGGCTATTGGGGAGACCCAGTACTTC.

This clone turned up a few times. V usage is TRBV7-8 and J usage is TRBJ2-3; 8 bases match TRBD2. This CDR3 spans 16 amino acids. CDR1 and CDR2 from the germline V gene are SGHVS and FQNEAQ. With 2 bases clipped from V and 1 base from J, the junction kept 5 bases outside the gene matches. This CDR3 reads CASSLLAGIRTDTQYF. CDR3 bases: TGTGCCAGCAGCTTACTAGCGGGTATCCGCACAGATACGCAGTATTTT.

The chain is built from TRBV5-1 and TRBJ1-2, with a weak D call TRBD1 (6 bases). The germline V gene has CDR1 SGHRS and CDR2 YFSETQ. V was cut by 0 bases and J by 6 bases, with 12 bases left in between. This CDR3 is built from 14 residues. CDR3 in DNA: TGCGCCAGCAGCTTGGAGCGGCCAGGGGATGGCTACACCTTC. Protein: CASSLERPGDGYTF. Full variable domain (missing parts from reference TRBV5-1 and TRBJ1-2): KAGVTQTPRYLIKTRGQQVTLSCSPISGHRSVSWYQQTPGQGLQFLFEYFSETQRNKGNFPGRFSGRQFSNSRSEMNVSTLELGDSALYLCASSLERPGDGYTFGSGTRLTVV.

In this sample, this clone turned up a few times. The V call is TRBV7-9, the J call TRBJ1-2; D is undetermined. The V gene's germline CDR1 is SEHNR and CDR2 FQNEAQ (reference sequence). This CDR3 is built from 15 residues. Trimming left V 1 base short and J 4 bases short, with 13 bases between. Here the CDR3 reads CASSLEIRPVYGYTF. The CDR3 nucleotides are TGTGCCAGCAGCTTAGAAATCCGTCCCGTCTATGGCTACACCTTC.

The chain is built from TRBV9 and TRBJ2-3; maybe TRBD1 (5 bases). Germline V gene lookup returns CDR1 SGDLS and CDR2 YYNGEE. The length of the CDR3 is 14 residues. V was shortened by 3 bases and J by 1 base, with 9 bases between the two germline ends. The CDR3 DNA sequence: TGTGCCAGCAGCGCGATAGGGGGCACAGATACGCAGTATTTT. It translates to CASSAIGGTDTQYF.

Remarks on this clone: Germline and junction disagree at one end, which may indicate a read error. DNA of the CDR3: TGTGCCAGCAGCTTATCATCAGGCACGGATACGCAGTATTTT. Amino acids: CASSLSSGTDTQYF. The J gene is TRBJ2-3, the V gene TRBV7-6; D ambiguous. The germline CDR1 and CDR2 sequences are SGHVS and FNYEAQ. This CDR3 has 14 amino acids.

This clone was counted between two and nine times. V usage is TRBV5-1 and J usage is TRBJ2-7, with 9 positions matching TRBD1. The germline V gene encodes CDR1 SGHRS and CDR2 YFSETQ. This CDR3 contains 14 residues. The V segment lost 4 bases and the J segment 9 bases; nucleotides outside the gene matches: 11. Written as DNA, the CDR3 is TGCGCCAGCAGCCGAGAGGGACAGGGCGGTTTGCAGTACTTC. This translates into CASSREGQGGLQYF.

This clone turned up a few times. The rearrangement uses TRBV30 and TRBJ2-1; D gene uncertain. V lost 5 bases to trimming and J lost 5 bases, with 7 bases between them. CDR3 length: 11 amino acids. Germline V lookup: CDR1 GTSNPN, CDR2 SVGIG (reference sequence). The CDR3 coding sequence is TGTGCCTGGTCACTCGACAATGAGCAGTTCTTC. Amino acids: CAWSLDNEQFF.

The chain carries TRBV5-1 and TRBJ2-1; weak D call: TRBD1 (5 bases). Germline lookup yields CDR1 SGHRS and CDR2 YFSETQ. CDR3 length: 13 residues. V lost 1 base and J 7 bases, leaving 9 bases between the germline ends. The CDR3 here is CASSLNRQNEQFF. Here the CDR3 DNA reads TGCGCCAGCAGCTTGAATCGACAGAATGAGCAGTTCTTC.

This clone was observed a few times. The genes are TRBV7-2 and TRBJ1-4; 9 bases map to TRBD1. V lost 5 bases to trimming and J lost 7 bases; unmatched junction nucleotides: 11. The V gene's germline CDR1 is SGHTA and CDR2 FQGNSA. The CDR3 spans 16 residues. CDR3: CASSRRNRGLGEKLFF. CDR3 in DNA: TGTGCCAGCAGCAGACGCAACAGGGGGCTCGGTGAAAAACTGTTTTTT. Together with reference TRBV7-2 and TRBJ1-4, the CDR3 gives the full variable domain: GAGVSQSPSNKVTEKGKDVELRCDPISGHTALYWYRQSLGQGLEFLIYFQGNSAPDKSGLPSDRFSAERTGGSVSTLTIQRTQQEDSAVYLCASSRRNRGLGEKLFFGSGTQLSVL.

V and J are TRBV6-6 and TRBJ1-2; D gene unclear. The CDR3 extends over 14 amino acids. CDR1 and CDR2 (germline): MNHNY, SVGAGI (reference sequence). The V end lost 0 bases, the J end lost 1 base, and 6 bases lay between the germline ends. This CDR3 reads CASSYSYSNYGYTF. The DNA of the CDR3 is TGTGCCAGCAGTTACTCGTACAGTAACTATGGCTACACCTTC.

The rearrangement links TRBV29-1 to TRBJ2-7; D might be TRBD1 (5 bases). Germline V gene sequence: CDR1 SQVTM, CDR2 ANQGSEA. The CDR3 is 11 residues long. Trimming removed 7 bases at V and 3 bases at J, with 10 bases between. The CDR3 bases are TGCAGCGCCAGGGCCAACTACGAGCAGTACTTC. Its translation is CSARANYEQYF.

In its sample, this clone was seen a few times. The rearrangement uses TRBV7-9 and TRBJ2-2, with D unresolved. Per germline, CDR1 SEHNR and CDR2 FQNEAQ (reference sequence). The CDR3 length is 17 residues. Trimming removed 0 bases at V and 5 bases at J, with 16 bases between. As DNA, the CDR3 is TGTGCCAGCAGCTTAGCAGGCCGGCAGTGGAGTACCGGGGAGCTGTTTTTT. The encoded protein is CASSLAGRQWSTGELFF.

V usage is TRBV15 and J usage is TRBJ2-3; D is uncertain. This CDR3 spans 14 amino acids. Between the trimmed V and J ends, which lost 4 bases and 0 bases, there was a span of 8 bases. The V gene's germline CDR1 is LNHNV and CDR2 YYDKDF (reference sequence). CDR3 loop: CATSTPLSTDTQYF. CDR3 DNA: TGTGCCACCAGCACTCCCCTTAGCACAGATACGCAGTATTTT.

The genes are TRBV6-5 and TRBJ2-5, with D possibly being TRBD2 (6 bases). The CDR3 sequence is 16 residues long. V gave up 0 bases and J gave up 7 bases, with 18 bases separating them. Looked up from germline, CDR1 is MNHEY and CDR2 is SVGAGI. CDR3 sequence: CASSYSGQGLLGTQYF. The CDR3 nucleotides are TGTGCCAGCAGTTACTCGGGGCAGGGACTTCTTGGGACCCAGTACTTC.

J is TRBJ2-1 and V is TRBV5-1; the D gene is possibly TRBD1 (6 bases). This CDR3 region has 15 residues. Trimming pared 1 base from V and 7 bases from J, leaving 15 bases between. The germline gives CDR1 SGHRS, CDR2 YFSETQ. The CDR3 loop is CASSLPTQQGNEQFF. The CDR3 nucleotides read TGCGCCAGCAGCTTGCCCACTCAACAGGGAAATGAGCAGTTCTTC.

This chain connects TRBV4-1 to TRBJ2-1, with 10 bases aligning to TRBD2. The germline V gene encodes CDR1 MGHRA and CDR2 YSYEKL. V gave up 2 bases and J gave up 2 bases; unmatched junction bases: 12. CDR3 length equals 19 residues. CDR3 in DNA: TGCGCCAGCAGCCAATACCCTGGACGGACTAGCGGAACCTACAATGAGCAGTTCTTC. This translates into CASSQYPGRTSGTYNEQFF.

The chain uses TRBV11-2 and TRBJ2-3; unclear D gene. Trimming took 3 bases from V and 0 from J, leaving 10 bases between them. This CDR3 spans 15 amino acids. The V gene's germline CDR1 is SGHAT and CDR2 FQNNGV. CDR3 sequence (DNA): TGTGCCAGCAGCTTGTTGGCAGATAGCACAGATACGCAGTATTTT. Its translation is CASSLLADSTDTQYF.

This clone has a handful of counts. The rearrangement links TRBV30 to TRBJ2-5, with 9 bases fitting TRBD2. This CDR3 comprises 16 residues. The junction had 10 bases not matched to a gene; V was cut back by 3 bases and J by 2 bases. Germline V lookup: CDR1 GTSNPN, CDR2 SVGIG (reference sequence). The CDR3 nucleotides are TGTGCCTGGAGGGGGAGGTGGCTAGCGGGACAAGAGACCCAGTACTTC. Translated: CAWRGRWLAGQETQYF.

There are a few counts of this clone. The V gene is TRBV30, the J gene TRBJ2-6, with a weak D call TRBD1 (5 bases). The CDR3 covers 15 residues. The ends were cut back, 2 bases at V and 4 bases at J, with 12 bases in the middle. In germline, CDR1 is GTSNPN, CDR2 SVGIG (reference sequence). As DNA, the CDR3 is TGTGCCTGGAGTCCGCATACAGGAGGGGCCAACGTCCTGACTTTC. Protein: CAWSPHTGGANVLTF.

The chain has TRBV11-2 and TRBJ2-7; TRBD2 agrees at 11 bases. The junction had 5 bases not matched to a gene; V was cut back by 5 bases and J by 2 bases. CDR3 length equals 15 residues. Germline CDR1 reads SGHAT; CDR2 reads FQNNGV. The CDR3 sequence is CASSLPGLAAYEQYF. CDR3 sequence (DNA): TGTGCCAGCAGCCTACCGGGACTAGCGGCCTACGAGCAGTACTTC.

This clone was recorded a few times. The chain employs TRBV14 and TRBJ1-4; the match to TRBD1 covers 7 bases. V trimming: 6 bases; J trimming: 6 bases; junction bases outside the gene matches: 7. Germline assignment: CDR1 SGHDN and CDR2 FVKESK. This CDR3 is built from 14 residues. CDR3 nucleotides: TGTGCCAGCAGGCAAACAGGGGTGGATGAAAAACTGTTTTTT. Its translation is CASRQTGVDEKLFF.

This clone was observed a handful of times. This sequence joins TRBV11-2 and TRBJ2-7, with D uncertain. Germline CDR1 and CDR2: SGHAT and FQNNGV. The V end was cut by 2 bases, the J end by 0 bases, with 11 bases between. The CDR3 extends over 15 amino acids. CDR3 nucleotides: TGTGCCAGCAGCTTAAATCACCATAGCTCCTACGAGCAGTACTTC. It specifies CASSLNHHSSYEQYF.

This clone showed up just a few times. The chain joins TRBV28 to TRBJ1-2, with TRBD1 as a possible D gene (5 bases). This CDR3 contains 12 residues. CDR1 is MDHEN and CDR2 is SYDVKM in the germline V gene. Trimming left V 3 bases short and J 6 bases short, with 8 bases between. CDR3 residues: CASSFWTHGYTF. CDR3 sequence (DNA): TGTGCCAGCAGTTTCTGGACACATGGCTACACCTTC.

This clone has only a few counts. The rearrangement joins TRBV15 to TRBJ2-4; perhaps TRBD2 as D (6 bases). The V end was cut by 5 bases, the J end by 0 bases, with 14 bases between. Germline CDR1 is LNHNV and CDR2 is YYDKDF (reference sequence). The CDR3 has 16 amino acids. CDR3 residues: CATSHGTSIAKNIQYF. CDR3 nucleotide sequence: TGTGCCACCAGCCACGGGACTTCTATAGCCAAAAACATTCAGTACTTC. The full variable domain, with the rest looked up from reference TRBV15 and TRBJ2-4, is DAMVIQNPRYQVTQFGKPVTLSCSQTLNHNVMYWYQQKSSQAPKLLFHYYDKDFNNEADTPDNFQSRRPNTSFCFLDIRSPGLGDTAMYLCATSHGTSIAKNIQYFGAGTRLSVL.

This clone was recorded a few times. This chain links TRBV5-1 with TRBJ2-7; 8 nucleotides align to TRBD1. Per the germline V gene, CDR1 is SGHRS and CDR2 is YFSETQ. After removal of 3 bases from V and 6 bases from J, the junction contained 5 bases not matched to a gene. This CDR3 comprises 13 residues. The CDR3 loop reads CASSSGQGSEQYF. CDR3 nucleotides: TGCGCCAGCAGCTCTGGACAGGGCAGCGAGCAGTACTTC.

The chain recombines TRBV30 with TRBJ2-1, with 11 bases matching TRBD2. Unmatched junction bases numbered 5, after V lost 0 bases and J lost 4 bases. Germline assignment: CDR1 GTSNPN and CDR2 SVGIG (reference sequence). The CDR3 length is 16 residues. Here the CDR3 reads CAWSVTRTSGYNEQFF. Written as DNA, the CDR3 is TGTGCCTGGAGTGTTACTAGGACTAGCGGGTACAATGAGCAGTTCTTC.

The chain recombines TRBV5-1 with TRBJ2-7; D is perhaps TRBD1 (5 bases). V lost 5 bases, J lost 5 bases, and 8 bases lay in between. This CDR3 has 11 amino acids. Germline CDR1 is SGHRS and CDR2 is YFSETQ. CDR3 sequence: CASSRQNEQYF. For the CDR3, the DNA is TGCGCCAGCAGTCGACAGAACGAGCAGTACTTC. Combining the CDR3 with reference TRBV5-1 and TRBJ2-7 gives the whole variable domain KAGVTQTPRYLIKTRGQQVTLSCSPISGHRSVSWYQQTPGQGLQFLFEYFSETQRNKGNFPGRFSGRQFSNSRSEMNVSTLELGDSALYLCASSRQNEQYFGPGTRLTVT.

This clone was seen more than once but under ten times. Written as DNA, the CDR3 is TGTGCCAGCAGCCGGAGGACTAGCGGGAAAGGCCAAACCGGGGAGCTGTTTTTT. It translates to CASSRRTSGKGQTGELFF. The chain links TRBV11-2 to TRBJ2-2; TRBD2 aligns across 12 bases. Germline values: CDR1 SGHAT, CDR2 FQNNGV. V gave up 5 bases and J gave up 5 bases; unmatched junction bases: 12. This CDR3 comprises 18 residues. Variable domain in full (rest from reference TRBV11-2 and TRBJ2-2): EAGVAQSPRYKIIEKRQSVAFWCNPISGHATLYWYQQILGQGPKLLIQFQNNGVVDDSQLPKDRFSAERLKGVDSTLKIQPAKLEDSAVYLCASSRRTSGKGQTGELFFGEGSRLTVL.